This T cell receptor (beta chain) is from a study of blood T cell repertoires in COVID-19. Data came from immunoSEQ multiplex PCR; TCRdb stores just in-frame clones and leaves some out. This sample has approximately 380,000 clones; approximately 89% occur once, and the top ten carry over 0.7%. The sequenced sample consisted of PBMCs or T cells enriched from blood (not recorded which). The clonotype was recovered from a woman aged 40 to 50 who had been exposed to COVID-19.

The CDR3 nucleotides read TGTGCCAGCAGCTATTACCCAGATACGCAGTATTTT. It encodes CASSYYPDTQYF. The V gene is TRBV12-3 or TRBV12-4, the J gene TRBJ2-3; no firm D call. The V end was cut by 6 bases, the J end by 4 bases, with 8 bases between. The CDR3 loop spans 12 amino acids.